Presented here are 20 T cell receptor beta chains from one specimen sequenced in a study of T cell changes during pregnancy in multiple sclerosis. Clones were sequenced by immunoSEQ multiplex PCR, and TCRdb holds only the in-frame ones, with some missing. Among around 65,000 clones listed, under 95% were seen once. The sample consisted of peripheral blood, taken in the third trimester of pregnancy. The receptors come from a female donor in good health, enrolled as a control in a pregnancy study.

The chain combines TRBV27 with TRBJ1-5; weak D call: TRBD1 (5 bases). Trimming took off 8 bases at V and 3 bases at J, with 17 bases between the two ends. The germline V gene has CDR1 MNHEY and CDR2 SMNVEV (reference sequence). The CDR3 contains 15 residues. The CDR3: CASPPAGGHNQPQHF. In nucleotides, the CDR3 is TGTGCCAGCCCCCCGGCTGGCGGACACAATCAGCCCCAGCATTTT.

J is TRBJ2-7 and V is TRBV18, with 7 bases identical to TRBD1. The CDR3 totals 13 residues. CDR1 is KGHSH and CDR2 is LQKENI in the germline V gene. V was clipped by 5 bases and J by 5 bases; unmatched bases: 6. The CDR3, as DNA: TGTGCCAGCTCAGATACAGGGGTAGACGAGCAGTACTTC. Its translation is CASSDTGVDEQYF.

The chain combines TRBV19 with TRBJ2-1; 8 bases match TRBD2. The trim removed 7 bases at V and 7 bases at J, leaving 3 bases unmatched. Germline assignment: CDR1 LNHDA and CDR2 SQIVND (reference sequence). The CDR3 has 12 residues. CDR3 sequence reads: CASNGGGNEQFF. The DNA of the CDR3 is TGTGCCAGTAACGGGGGGGGGAATGAGCAGTTCTTC.

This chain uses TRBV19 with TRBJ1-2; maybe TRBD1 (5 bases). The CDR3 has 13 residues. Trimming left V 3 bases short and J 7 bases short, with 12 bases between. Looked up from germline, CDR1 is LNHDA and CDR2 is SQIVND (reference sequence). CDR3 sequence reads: CASSMGGSAGYTF. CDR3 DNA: TGTGCCAGTAGTATGGGGGGTTCGGCTGGCTACACCTTC.

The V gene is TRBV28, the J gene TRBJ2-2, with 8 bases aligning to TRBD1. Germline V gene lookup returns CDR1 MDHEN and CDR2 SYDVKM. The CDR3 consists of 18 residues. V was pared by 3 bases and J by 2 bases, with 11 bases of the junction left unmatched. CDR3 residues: CASSFDRAGGFNTGELFF. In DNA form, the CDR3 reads TGTGCCAGCAGTTTTGACAGGGCAGGGGGCTTTAACACCGGGGAGCTGTTTTTT.

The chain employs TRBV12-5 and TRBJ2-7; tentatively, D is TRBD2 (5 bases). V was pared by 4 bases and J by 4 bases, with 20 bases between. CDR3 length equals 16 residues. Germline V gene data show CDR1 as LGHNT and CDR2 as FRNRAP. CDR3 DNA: TGTGCTAGTGGTTCGAAAGGAGGAACTACAAGTTACGAGCAGTACTTC. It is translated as CASGSKGGTTSYEQYF.

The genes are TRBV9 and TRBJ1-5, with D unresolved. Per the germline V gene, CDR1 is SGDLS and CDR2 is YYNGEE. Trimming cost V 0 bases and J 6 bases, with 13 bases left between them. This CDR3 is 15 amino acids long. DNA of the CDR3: TGTGCCAGCAGCGTAGATTCCCGGGGAAGTCAGCCCCAGCATTTT. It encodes CASSVDSRGSQPQHF. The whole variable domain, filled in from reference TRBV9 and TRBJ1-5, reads DSGVTQTPKHLITATGQRVTLRCSPRSGDLSVYWYQQSLDQGLQFLIQYYNGEERAKGNILERFSAQQFPDLHSELNLSSLELGDSALYFCASSVDSRGSQPQHFGDGTRLSIL.

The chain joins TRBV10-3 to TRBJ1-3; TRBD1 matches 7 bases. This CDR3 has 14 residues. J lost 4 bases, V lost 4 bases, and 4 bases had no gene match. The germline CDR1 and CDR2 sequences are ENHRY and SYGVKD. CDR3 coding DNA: TGTGCCATCAGTGCCGGGACAGAAGGAAACACCATATATTTT. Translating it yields CAISAGTEGNTIYF.

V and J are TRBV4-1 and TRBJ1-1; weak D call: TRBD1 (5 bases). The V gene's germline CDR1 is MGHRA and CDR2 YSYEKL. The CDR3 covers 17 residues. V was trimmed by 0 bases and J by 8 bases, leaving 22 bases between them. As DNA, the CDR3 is TGCGCCAGCAGCCAAGATCGGGGGGGTGGCGTTTTGGGGGAAGCTTTCTTT. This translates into CASSQDRGGGVLGEAFF.

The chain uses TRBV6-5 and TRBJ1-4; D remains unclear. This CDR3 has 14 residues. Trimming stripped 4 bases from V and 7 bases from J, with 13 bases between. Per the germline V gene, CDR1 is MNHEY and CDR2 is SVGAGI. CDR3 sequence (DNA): TGTGCCAGCAGTTCCAATCTCGGAGGTGAAAAACTGTTTTTT. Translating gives CASSSNLGGEKLFF.

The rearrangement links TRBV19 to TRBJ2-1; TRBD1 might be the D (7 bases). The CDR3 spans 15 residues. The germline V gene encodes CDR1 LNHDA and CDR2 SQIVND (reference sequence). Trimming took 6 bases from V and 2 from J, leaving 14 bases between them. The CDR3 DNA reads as TGTGCCAGTAGGAAGGAGGGGGCCCCCTACAATGAGCAGTTCTTC. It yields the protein CASRKEGAPYNEQFF.

CDR3 nucleotide sequence: TGTGCCATCAGTTCTTCCGGGACAGAATATGGCTACACCTTC. Its protein product is CAISSSGTEYGYTF. This chain joins TRBV10-3 and TRBJ1-2; TRBD1 matches 7 bases. CDR3 length: 14 residues. Germline V gene lookup returns CDR1 ENHRY and CDR2 SYGVKD. J gave up 5 bases and V 5 bases, and 8 bases lay outside the gene matches.

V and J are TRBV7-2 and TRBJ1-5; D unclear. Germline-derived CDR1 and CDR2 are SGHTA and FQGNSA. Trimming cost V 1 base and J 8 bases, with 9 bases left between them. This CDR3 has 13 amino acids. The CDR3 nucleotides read TGTGCCAGCAGCTTAGAACATCTTAAGCCCCAGCATTTT. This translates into CASSLEHLKPQHF.

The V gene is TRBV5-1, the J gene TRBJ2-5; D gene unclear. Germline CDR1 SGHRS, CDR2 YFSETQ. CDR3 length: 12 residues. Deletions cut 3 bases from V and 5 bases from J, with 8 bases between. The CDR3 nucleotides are TGCGCCAGCAGCTCAACTTGGGAGACCCAGTACTTC. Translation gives CASSSTWETQYF.

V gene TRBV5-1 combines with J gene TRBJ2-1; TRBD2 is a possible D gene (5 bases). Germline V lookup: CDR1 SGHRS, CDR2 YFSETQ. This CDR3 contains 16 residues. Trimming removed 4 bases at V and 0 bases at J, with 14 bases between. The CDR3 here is CASSPGLSSSYNEQFF. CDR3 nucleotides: TGCGCCAGCAGCCCCGGACTGTCTAGCTCCTACAATGAGCAGTTCTTC. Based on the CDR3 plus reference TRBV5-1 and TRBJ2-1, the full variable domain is KAGVTQTPRYLIKTRGQQVTLSCSPISGHRSVSWYQQTPGQGLQFLFEYFSETQRNKGNFPGRFSGRQFSNSRSEMNVSTLELGDSALYLCASSPGLSSSYNEQFFGPGTRLTVL.

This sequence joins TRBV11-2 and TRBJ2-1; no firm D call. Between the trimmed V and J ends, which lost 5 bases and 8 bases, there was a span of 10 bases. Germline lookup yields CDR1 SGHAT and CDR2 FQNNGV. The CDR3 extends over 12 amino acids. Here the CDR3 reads CASSLSEHEQFF. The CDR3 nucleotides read TGTGCCAGCAGCCTTTCCGAGCATGAGCAGTTCTTC.

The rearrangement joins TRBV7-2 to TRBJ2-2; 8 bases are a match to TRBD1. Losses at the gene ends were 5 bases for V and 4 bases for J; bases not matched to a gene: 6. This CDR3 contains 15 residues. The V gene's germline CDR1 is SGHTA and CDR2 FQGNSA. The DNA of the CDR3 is TGTGCCAGCAGCGCCAACAGGGGGAGCACCGGGGAGCTGTTTTTT. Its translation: CASSANRGSTGELFF.

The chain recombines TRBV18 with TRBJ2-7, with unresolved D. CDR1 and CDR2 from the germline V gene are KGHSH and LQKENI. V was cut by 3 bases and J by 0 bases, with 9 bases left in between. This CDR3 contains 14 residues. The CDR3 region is CASSPLGSSYEQYF. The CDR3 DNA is TGTGCCAGCTCACCCCTAGGCAGCTCCTACGAGCAGTACTTC.

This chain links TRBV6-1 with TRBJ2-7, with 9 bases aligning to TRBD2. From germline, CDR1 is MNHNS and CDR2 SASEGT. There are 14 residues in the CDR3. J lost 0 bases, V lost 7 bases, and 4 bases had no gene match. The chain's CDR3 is CASKTAGGSYEQYF. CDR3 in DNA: TGTGCCAGCAAAACAGCGGGGGGCTCCTACGAGCAGTACTTC.

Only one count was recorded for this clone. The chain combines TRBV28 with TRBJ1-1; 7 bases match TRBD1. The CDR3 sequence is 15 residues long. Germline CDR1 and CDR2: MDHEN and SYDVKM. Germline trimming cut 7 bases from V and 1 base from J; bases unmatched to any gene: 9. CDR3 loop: CASKHGDSRNTEAFF. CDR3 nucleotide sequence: TGTGCCAGCAAGCATGGGGACAGCAGGAACACTGAAGCTTTCTTT.